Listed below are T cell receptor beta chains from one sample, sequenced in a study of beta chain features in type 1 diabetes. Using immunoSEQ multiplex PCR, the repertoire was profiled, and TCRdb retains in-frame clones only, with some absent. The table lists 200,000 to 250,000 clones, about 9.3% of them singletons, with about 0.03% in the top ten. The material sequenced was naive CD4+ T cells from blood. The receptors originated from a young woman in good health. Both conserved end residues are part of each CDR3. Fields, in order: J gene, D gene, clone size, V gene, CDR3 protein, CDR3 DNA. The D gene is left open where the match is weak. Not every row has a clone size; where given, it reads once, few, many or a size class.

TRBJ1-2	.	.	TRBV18	CASSPLTTGPQYGYTF	TGTGCCAGCTCACCATTGACGACAGGCCCCCAGTATGGCTACACCTTC
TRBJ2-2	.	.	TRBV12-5	CASGAGVPNTGELFF	TGTGCTAGTGGAGCAGGGGTACCGAACACCGGGGAGCTGTTTTTT
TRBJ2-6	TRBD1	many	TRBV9	CASSATQGAGANVLTF	TGTGCCAGCAGCGCGACGCAGGGGGCTGGGGCCAACGTCCTGACTTTC
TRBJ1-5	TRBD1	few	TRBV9	CASSVDNRGQPQHF	TGTGCCAGCAGCGTAGATAACAGGGGTCAGCCCCAGCATTTT
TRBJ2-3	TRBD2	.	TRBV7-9	CASSLGLAGGYTDTQYF	TGTGCCAGCAGCTTGGGACTAGCGGGCGGATACACAGATACGCAGTATTTT
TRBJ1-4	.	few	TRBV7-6	CASSLLAAVNEKLFF	TGTGCCAGCAGTTTGTTGGCGGCCGTTAATGAAAAACTGTTTTTT
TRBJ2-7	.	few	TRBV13	CASSPSFSSYEQYF	TGTGCCAGCAGCCCCAGTTTCAGCTCCTACGAGCAGTACTTC
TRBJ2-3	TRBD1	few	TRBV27	CASSRQGSKWDTQYF	TGTGCCAGCAGTCGACAGGGTTCTAAGTGGGATACGCAGTATTTT
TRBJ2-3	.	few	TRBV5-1	CASSPTAMTDTQYF	TGCGCCAGCAGCCCGACAGCGATGACAGATACGCAGTATTTT
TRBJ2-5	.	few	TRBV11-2	CASSKGTPLNRDGQETQYF	TGTGCCAGCAGCAAAGGGACCCCATTAAACAGGGATGGACAAGAGACCCAGTACTTC
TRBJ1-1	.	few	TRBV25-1	CASSRQTNTEAFF	TGTGCCAGCAGTCGACAGACAAACACTGAAGCTTTCTTT
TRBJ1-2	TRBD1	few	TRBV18	CASSAGQGRFRGYTF	TGTGCCAGCTCAGCAGGACAGGGACGATTCCGTGGCTACACCTTC
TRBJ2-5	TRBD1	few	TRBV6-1	CASSPTRGQETQYF	TGTGCCAGCAGTCCTACCAGGGGGCAAGAGACCCAGTACTTC
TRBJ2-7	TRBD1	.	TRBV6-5	CASSYGTGRANEQYF	TGTGCCAGCAGTTACGGGACAGGGAGGGCTAACGAGCAGTACTTC
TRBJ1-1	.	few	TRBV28	CASGGVGTEAFF	TGTGCCAGTGGCGGGGTTGGTACTGAAGCTTTCTTT
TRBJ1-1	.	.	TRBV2	CASSSGYAEAFF	TGTGCCAGCAGTTCAGGGTACGCTGAAGCTTTCTTT
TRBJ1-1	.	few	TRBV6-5	CASSYSQRNTEAFF	TGTGCCAGCAGTTATTCACAGAGGAACACTGAAGCTTTCTTT
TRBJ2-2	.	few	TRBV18	CASSPRVQDTGELFF	TGTGCCAGCTCACCGAGGGTGCAGGACACCGGGGAGCTGTTTTTT
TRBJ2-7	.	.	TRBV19	CASSKTGYSYEQYF	TGTGCCAGTAGTAAGACAGGATACTCCTACGAGCAGTACTTC
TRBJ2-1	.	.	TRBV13	CASSLRVGGYNEQFF	TGTGCCAGCAGTCTACGGGTCGGAGGTTACAATGAGCAGTTCTTC
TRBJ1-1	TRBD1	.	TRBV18	CASSPQTGVPGTEAFF	TGTGCCAGCTCACCCCAAACAGGGGTGCCTGGCACTGAAGCTTTCTTT
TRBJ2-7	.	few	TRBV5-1	CASSLDHNSYEQYF	TGCGCCAGCAGCTTGGATCACAACTCCTACGAGCAGTACTTC
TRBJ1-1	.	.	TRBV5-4	CASSPRTVNTEAFF	TGTGCCAGCAGCCCCCGAACAGTGAACACTGAAGCTTTCTTT
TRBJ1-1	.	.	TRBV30	CAWSSTGLNEAFF	TGTGCCTGGAGTTCGACAGGCCTCAATGAAGCTTTCTTT
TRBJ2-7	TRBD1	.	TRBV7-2	CASSFGTGYREQYF	TGTGCCAGCAGCTTCGGGACAGGCTATCGGGAGCAGTACTTC
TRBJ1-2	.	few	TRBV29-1	CSVNGGADHPYYGYTF	TGCAGCGTTAATGGGGGGGCAGACCATCCCTACTATGGCTACACCTTC
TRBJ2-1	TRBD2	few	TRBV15	CATSPRMGSGGEQFF	TGTGCCACCAGCCCCCGGATGGGTAGCGGGGGCGAGCAGTTCTTC
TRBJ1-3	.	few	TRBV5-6	CASSLSPTAGNTIYF	TGTGCCAGCAGCTTGAGCCCAACCGCTGGAAACACCATATATTTT
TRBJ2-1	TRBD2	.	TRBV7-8	CASIQGRLADNEQFF	TGTGCCAGCATCCAAGGGCGGCTAGCGGACAATGAGCAGTTCTTC
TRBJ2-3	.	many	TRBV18	CASSQSVDTQYF	TGTGCCAGCTCACAGAGTGTGGATACGCAGTATTTT
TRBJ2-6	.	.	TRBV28	CASSLTGLGANVLTF	TGTGCCAGCAGTTTAACAGGGTTAGGGGCCAACGTCCTGACTTTC
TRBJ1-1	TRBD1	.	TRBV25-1	CASSEFDRANTEAFF	TGTGCCAGCAGTGAATTCGACAGGGCGAACACTGAAGCTTTCTTT
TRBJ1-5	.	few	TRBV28	CASSSDIGNQPQHF	TGTGCCAGCAGTTCGGACATCGGCAATCAGCCCCAGCATTTT
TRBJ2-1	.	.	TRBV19	CASSITAELSYNEQFF	TGTGCCAGTAGTATCACGGCGGAACTGTCCTACAATGAGCAGTTCTTC
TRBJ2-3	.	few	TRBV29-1	CSVDERASTDTQYF	TGCAGCGTTGATGAGCGGGCTAGCACAGATACGCAGTATTTT
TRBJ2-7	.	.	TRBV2	CASSQRGQGGSYEQYF	TGTGCCAGCAGTCAACGAGGACAAGGTGGCTCCTACGAGCAGTACTTC
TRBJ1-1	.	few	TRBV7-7	CASSQDRNTEAFF	TGTGCTAGCAGCCAGGACAGGAACACTGAAGCTTTCTTT
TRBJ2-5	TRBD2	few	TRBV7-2	CASSRKTSGNQETQYF	TGTGCCAGCAGCAGAAAGACTAGCGGGAACCAAGAGACCCAGTACTTC
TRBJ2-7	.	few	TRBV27	CASSSGRPYEQYF	TGTGCCAGCAGTTCTGGCCGTCCCTACGAGCAGTACTTC
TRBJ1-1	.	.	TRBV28	CASRFRGGNTEAFF	TGTGCCAGCAGGTTTAGGGGCGGGAACACTGAAGCTTTCTTT
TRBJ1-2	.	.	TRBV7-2	CASSLVASYGYTF	TGTGCCAGCAGCTTAGTGGCCAGCTATGGCTACACCTTC
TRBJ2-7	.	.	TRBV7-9	CASSLVAEQYF	TGTGCCAGCAGCTTAGTGGCCGAGCAGTACTTC
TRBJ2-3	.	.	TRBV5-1	CASSLDLTGTDTQYF	TGCGCCAGCAGCTTGGACCTGACAGGAACAGATACGCAGTATTTT
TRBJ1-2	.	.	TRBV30	CAWSVRGVGYGYTF	TGTGCCTGGAGTGTACGGGGGGTCGGGTATGGCTACACCTTC
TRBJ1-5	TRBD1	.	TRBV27	CASSINRDRAFQPQHF	TGTGCCAGCAGTATAAACCGGGACAGGGCTTTTCAGCCCCAGCATTTT
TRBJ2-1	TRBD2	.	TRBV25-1	CASRKSGREFF	TGTGCCAGCAGAAAAAGCGGGAGGGAGTTCTTC
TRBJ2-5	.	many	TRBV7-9	CASSLGGRETQYF	TGTGCCAGCAGCTTAGGGGGCCGGGAGACCCAGTACTTC
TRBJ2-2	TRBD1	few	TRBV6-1	CASSERTPRGQGGTGELFF	TGTGCCAGCAGTGAAAGAACACCGAGAGGACAGGGTGGAACCGGGGAGCTGTTTTTT
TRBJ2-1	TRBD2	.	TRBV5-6	CASSLGRGLAGGAAFF	TGTGCCAGCAGCTTGGGACGGGGACTAGCGGGGGGCGCGGCGTTCTTC
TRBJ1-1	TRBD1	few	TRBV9	CASSADRANTEAFF	TGTGCCAGCAGCGCGGACAGGGCGAACACTGAAGCTTTCTTT
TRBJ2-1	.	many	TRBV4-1	CASSQGTGLGEQFF	TGCGCCAGCAGCCAAGGTACAGGTTTAGGTGAGCAGTTCTTC
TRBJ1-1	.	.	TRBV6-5	CASSPRVQGGEAFF	TGTGCCAGCAGCCCCAGGGTACAAGGGGGTGAAGCTTTCTTT
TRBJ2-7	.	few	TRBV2	CASIQGAREASLGSYEQYF	TGTGCCAGCATTCAAGGGGCCAGGGAAGCATCTTTAGGCTCCTACGAGCAGTACTTC